This T cell receptor beta chain was profiled in a study of T cell changes during pregnancy in multiple sclerosis. Clones were read by immunoSEQ multiplex PCR, and TCRdb kept only the in-frame ones, dropping some. The profile shows approximately 23,000 clones, approximately 90% of them singletons. Trimming removed 5 bases from V and 3 bases from J; junction bases left unmatched: 9. The CDR3 consists of 15 residues. Germline V CDR1 and CDR2: SGHAT, FQNNGV. The receptor was isolated from a female donor with multiple sclerosis, enrolled in a pregnancy study. The starting material was CD8+ T cells from peripheral blood mononuclear cells, obtained in the first trimester of pregnancy. The rearrangement joins TRBV11-2 to TRBJ1-1, with 7 bases that match TRBD1. CDR3 region: CASSPISGTDTEAFF. The CDR3 bases are TGTGCCAGCAGCCCGATATCCGGGACAGACACTGAAGCTTTCTTT.